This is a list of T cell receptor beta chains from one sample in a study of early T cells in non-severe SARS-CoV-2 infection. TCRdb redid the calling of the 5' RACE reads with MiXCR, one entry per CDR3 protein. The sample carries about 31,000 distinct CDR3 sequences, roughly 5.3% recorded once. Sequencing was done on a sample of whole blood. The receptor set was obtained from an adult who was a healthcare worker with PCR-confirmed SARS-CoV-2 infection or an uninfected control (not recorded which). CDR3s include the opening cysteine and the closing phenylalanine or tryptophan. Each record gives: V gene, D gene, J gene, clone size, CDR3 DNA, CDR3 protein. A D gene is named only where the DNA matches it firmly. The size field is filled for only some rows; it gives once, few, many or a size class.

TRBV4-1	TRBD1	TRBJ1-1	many	TGCGCCAGCAGCCACCGACAGGGTATGAGCACTGAAGCTTTCTTT	CASSHRQGMSTEAFF
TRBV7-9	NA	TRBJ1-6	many	TGTGCCAGCAGCCGAACTTTCGACCTTAATTCACCCCTCCACTTT	CASSRTFDLNSPLHF
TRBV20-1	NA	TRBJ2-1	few	TGCAGTGCTAGGAACAGGCTAAACAATGAGCAGTTCTTC	CSARNRLNNEQFF
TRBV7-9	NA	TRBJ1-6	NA	TGTGCCAGCAGCCCTCAGGGGAATTCACCCCTCCACTTT	CASSPQGNSPLHF
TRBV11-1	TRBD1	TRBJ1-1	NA	TGTGCCAGCAGCCCGCCGACAGGGGTAAACACTGAAGCTTTCTTT	CASSPPTGVNTEAFF
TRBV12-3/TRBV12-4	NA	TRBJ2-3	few	TGTGCCAGCAGTCACCTAGCGTACGGAGATACGCAGTATTTT	CASSHLAYGDTQYF
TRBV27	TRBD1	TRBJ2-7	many	TGTGCCAGCAGTTCCCAGGGGGCAGAGGACTACGAGCAGTACTTC	CASSSQGAEDYEQYF
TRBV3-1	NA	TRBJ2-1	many	TGTGCCAGCAGCCATTTCTCCTACAATGAGCAGTTCTTC	CASSHFSYNEQFF
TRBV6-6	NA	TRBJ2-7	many	TGTGCCAGCAGTTACTCTGGGTCCTCCTACGAGCAGTACTTC	CASSYSGSSYEQYF
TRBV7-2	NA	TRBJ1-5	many	TGTGCCAGCAGCTTAGGGAATCAGCCCCAGCATTTT	CASSLGNQPQHF
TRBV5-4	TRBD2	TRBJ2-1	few	TGTGCCAGCAGGCCCGGGACTAGCGGGAGGGCCGCGGGGAATGAGCAGTTCTTC	CASRPGTSGRAAGNEQFF
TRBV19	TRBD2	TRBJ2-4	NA	TGTGCAAGTAGGGAGGGGCCCAAAAACATTCAGTACTTC	CASREGPKNIQYF
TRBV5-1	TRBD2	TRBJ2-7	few	TGCGCCAGCAGCTACCGACTAGCGGGTTACGAGCAGTACTTC	CASSYRLAGYEQYF
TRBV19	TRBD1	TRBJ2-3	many	TGTGCCAGTAACCATCTCATGAGGCAGGGGGCGCGGGCAGATACGCAGTATTTT	CASNHLMRQGARADTQYF
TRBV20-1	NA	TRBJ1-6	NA	TGCAGTGCTAGAGAGACAGGATCAAATTCACCCCTCCACTTT	CSARETGSNSPLHF
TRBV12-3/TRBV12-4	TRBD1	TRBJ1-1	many	TGTGCCAGCAGTGTACAGGGGGCGCGTACTGAAGCTTTCTTT	CASSVQGARTEAFF
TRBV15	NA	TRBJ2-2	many	TGTGCCACCAGCAGAGATCGCGCAGGGGAGACCGGGGAGCTGTTTTTT	CATSRDRAGETGELFF
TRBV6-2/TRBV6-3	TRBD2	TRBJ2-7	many	TGTGCCAGCAACCTCGGGGGTGCGGGAGGATACGAGCAGTACTTC	CASNLGGAGGYEQYF
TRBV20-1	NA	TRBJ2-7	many	TGCAGTGCTAGTGAGCTAGGGACAAGATACGAGCAGTACTTC	CSASELGTRYEQYF
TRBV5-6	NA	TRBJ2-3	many	TGTGCCAGCAGCCGTTGGACGGGAACCACAGATACGCAGTATTTT	CASSRWTGTTDTQYF
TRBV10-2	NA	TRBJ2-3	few	TGCGCCAGCACCCGGAGTTGGTTAACAGATACGCAGTATTTT	CASTRSWLTDTQYF
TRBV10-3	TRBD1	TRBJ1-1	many	TGTGCCATCAGTACATTGGACAGGGGCGCTGAAGCTTTCTTT	CAISTLDRGAEAFF
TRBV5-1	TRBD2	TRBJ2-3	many	TGCGCCAGCAGCTTTTCACTAGCGCGAAGCACAGATACGCAGTATTTT	CASSFSLARSTDTQYF
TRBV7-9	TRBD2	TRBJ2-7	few	TGTGCCAGCAGCCACACTAGCGGGAGGGACTACGAGCAGTACTTC	CASSHTSGRDYEQYF
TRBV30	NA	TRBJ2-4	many	TGTGCCTGGAGTGGATGGGCCAAAAACATTCAGTACTTC	CAWSGWAKNIQYF
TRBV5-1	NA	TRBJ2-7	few	TGCGCCAGCAGCTTTGGTCATCTGACAGAAACCTACGAGCAGTACTTC	CASSFGHLTETYEQYF
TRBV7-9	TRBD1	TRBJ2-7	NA	TGTGCCAGCAGCTCCCCTAGTGGGAGGACAGGGCTTAGAAAAAGCGAGCAGTACTTC	CASSSPSGRTGLRKSEQYF
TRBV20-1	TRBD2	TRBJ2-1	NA	TGCAGTGCTTCGGGACTAGCGGGACCCTACAATGAGCAGTTCTTC	CSASGLAGPYNEQFF
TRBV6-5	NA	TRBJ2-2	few	TGTGCCAGCAGTTACTCTTTTGGCCACAGCGCGAACACCGGGGAGCTGTTTTTT	CASSYSFGHSANTGELFF
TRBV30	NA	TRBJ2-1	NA	TGTGTCTGGAGGGGCGCGGGACCCCGCAATGAGCAGTTCTTC	CVWRGAGPRNEQFF
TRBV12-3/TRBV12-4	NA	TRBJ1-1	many	TGTGCCAGCAAATGGGGGATTTCGAACACTGAAGCTTTCTTT	CASKWGISNTEAFF
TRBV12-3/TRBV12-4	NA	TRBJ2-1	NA	TGTGCCAGCATAAGGGACATGGGGTATAATGAGCAGTTCTTC	CASIRDMGYNEQFF
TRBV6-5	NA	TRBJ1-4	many	TGTGCCAGCAGTGCCGAGGGGACCTCTTGGGAAAAACTGTTTTTT	CASSAEGTSWEKLFF
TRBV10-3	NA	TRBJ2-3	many	TGTGCCATCAGAATATCTAGCACAGATACGCAGTATTTT	CAIRISSTDTQYF
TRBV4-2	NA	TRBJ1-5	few	TGTGCCAGCAGCCCCGGGACGGATAATCAGCCCCAGCATTTT	CASSPGTDNQPQHF
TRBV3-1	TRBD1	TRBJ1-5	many	TGTGCCAGCAGCCAAGACAGGGGGCCTCATCAGCCCCAGCATTTT	CASSQDRGPHQPQHF
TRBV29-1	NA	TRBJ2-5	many	TGCAGCGTATTGGAGGGAGAGACCCAGTACTTC	CSVLEGETQYF
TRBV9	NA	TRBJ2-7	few	TGTGCCAGCAGCCCAGGACTCTTTACCTACGAGCAGTACTTC	CASSPGLFTYEQYF
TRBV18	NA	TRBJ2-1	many	TGTGCCAGCTCACCGAGGGGGAGGGCCCTGGATGAGCAGTTCTTC	CASSPRGRALDEQFF
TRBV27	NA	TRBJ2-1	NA	TGTGCCAGCAGTAGCGGTGTGTACAATGAGCAGTTCTTC	CASSSGVYNEQFF
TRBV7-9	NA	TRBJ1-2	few	TGTGCCAGCAGCTTAGCTGCAGAGGGCTACACCTTC	CASSLAAEGYTF
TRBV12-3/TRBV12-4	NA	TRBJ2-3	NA	TGTGCCAGCAGCATAACAGATACGCAGTATTTT	CASSITDTQYF
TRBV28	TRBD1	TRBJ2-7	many	TGTGCCAGCAGACTGGACAGGGGGCTAATGGGGGAGCAGTACTTC	CASRLDRGLMGEQYF
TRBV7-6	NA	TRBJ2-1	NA	TGTGCCAGCAGCTTCCCGCAGGGTGAGCAGTTCTTC	CASSFPQGEQFF
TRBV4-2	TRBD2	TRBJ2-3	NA	TGTGCCAGCAGCCAAGCCGGGACTAGCGGCACAGATACGCAGTATTTT	CASSQAGTSGTDTQYF
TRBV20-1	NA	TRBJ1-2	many	TGCAGTGCTGTAACGGGACTCTTCAAAACTCACTATGGCTACACCTTC	CSAVTGLFKTHYGYTF
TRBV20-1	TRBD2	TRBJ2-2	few	TGCAGTGCTAGTTTGCGGGGGGCCGGGGAGCTGTTTTTT	CSASLRGAGELFF
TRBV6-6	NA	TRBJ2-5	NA	TGTGCCAGCAGTTACGGGGTTCTTGCCACGAAAGAGACCCAGTACTTC	CASSYGVLATKETQYF
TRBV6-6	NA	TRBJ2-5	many	TGTGCCAGCAGTTACGGGCGTTTACAAGAGACCCAGTACTTC	CASSYGRLQETQYF
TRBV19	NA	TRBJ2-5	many	TGTGCCAGTAAGGCAGGGGATTCGGTAGAGACCCAGTACTTC	CASKAGDSVETQYF
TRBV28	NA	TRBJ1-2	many	TGTGCCAGCAGTCGGACAGCCCTCTCCCATGGCTACACCTTC	CASSRTALSHGYTF
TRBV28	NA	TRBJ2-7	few	TGTGCCAGCAGTGGCGTAGCGGAGTTATACGAGCAGTACTTC	CASSGVAELYEQYF
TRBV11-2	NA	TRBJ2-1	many	TGTGCCAGCAGTCTCAATGAGCAGTTCTTC	CASSLNEQFF
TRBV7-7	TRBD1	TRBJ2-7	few	TGTGCTAGCAGCCCGGGACAGGGGTATAGCTACGAGCAGTACTTC	CASSPGQGYSYEQYF
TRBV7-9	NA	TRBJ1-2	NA	TGTGCCAGCAGCTCGTCACAGGGAGGCTACACCTTC	CASSSSQGGYTF
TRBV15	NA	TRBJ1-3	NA	TGTGCCACCAGCAGAGATCGTGGGACTGGAAACACCATATATTTT	CATSRDRGTGNTIYF
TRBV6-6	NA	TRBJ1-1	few	TGTGCCAGCAGTTACGGGGGGACTGAAGCTTTCTTT	CASSYGGTEAFF
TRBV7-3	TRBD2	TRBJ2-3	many	TGTGCCAGCAGCTCACTAGCGGGGGGACGCACAGATACGCAGTATTTT	CASSSLAGGRTDTQYF